This T cell receptor (beta chain) was documented in a study of CD8+ T cells in alopecia areata. Study results and caveats: It was lesional scalp, especially alopecia totalis/universalis, that showed higher clonality than normal scalp.

It was cDNA, reverse transcribed from extracted RNA, that served as the sequencing template. Clones were read by immunoSEQ multiplex PCR, and TCRdb kept only the in-frame ones, dropping some. The table lists 100,000 to 150,000 clones, roughly 58% of them singletons, with 4.5% in the top ten. Turning to this clone: Its antigen is unknown.

With 7 bases removed from V and 1 base from J, the gap between germline ends came to 10 bases. This CDR3 region has 13 residues. CDR1 MDHEN and CDR2 SYDVKM come from the germline V gene. The TCR sequence derives from a human donor with alopecia areata. The input for sequencing was CD4+ T cells sorted from blood, taken at week 0. V and J are TRBV28 and TRBJ1-1; no reliable D call. The CDR3 here is CASKQIRNTEAFF. The CDR3 DNA reads TGTGCCAGCAAACAAATAAGGAACACTGAAGCTTTCTTT.